This TCR beta chain appears in the sequencing data of a study of T-cell reconstitution after alpha-beta-depleted transplantation in children. Points from the study as a whole: Counts and diversity of T cells one year after transplant came mostly from newly produced T cells. As was reported, about two months after transplant, alpha-beta T cells came from several hundred expanded graft clones. Some patients owed their high day-60 TCRbeta diversity to surviving recipient T cells and thymic progenitors.

The TCRbeta library incorporated unique molecular identifiers. TCRdb re-derived calls from the PCR reads in MiXCR, one entry per CDR3 protein. The sample shows approximately 520,000 distinct CDR3 sequences, more than 9.5% of them seen only once. This clonotype was seen a handful of times. No antigen is known for it. Germline CDR1 SQVTM, CDR2 ANQGSEA. The CDR3 loop spans 15 amino acids. Trimming removed 6 bases from V and 3 bases from J, with 20 bases in between. V usage is TRBV29-1 and J usage is TRBJ2-5; D is unclear. This sequence was found in a female patient between 2 and 15 years old who had a stem cell transplant for aplastic anemia, so the T cells may come from the graft donor. The sequences come from PBMCs, mostly from graft donor cells, collected 180 days after TCRalphabeta/CD19-depleted stem cell transplant. CDR3 protein: CSVLVRAQFEETQYF. Written as DNA, the CDR3 is TGCAGCGTCCTGGTTCGGGCCCAATTCGAAGAGACCCAGTACTTC.